These 23 T cell receptor beta chains share one sample of origin, sequenced in a study of shared clonotypes between healthy human individuals. The repertoire was sequenced with immunoSEQ multiplex PCR; TCRdb's copy has only in-frame clones and lacks some. The sample records approximately 740,000 clones, 90% to 95% being singletons. Naive CD8 cells were CD45RO-negative, positively selected for CCR7, excluding terminally differentiated effector memory CD45RA+ cells. Input material: naive CD8+ T cells sorted from blood. The source of these receptors is a man under 40 in good health.

This sequence joins TRBV10-2 and TRBJ2-7; no reliable D call. The germline V gene encodes CDR1 WSHSY and CDR2 SAAADI. This CDR3 contains 14 residues. V shed 1 base and J shed 0 bases, with 7 bases lying between them. The CDR3 loop is CASSEFISSYEQYF. The DNA of the CDR3 is TGCGCCAGCAGTGAGTTTATTAGCTCCTACGAGCAGTACTTC.

This chain connects TRBV4-1 to TRBJ2-7; possible D gene TRBD2, 5 bases. The germline CDR1 and CDR2 sequences are MGHRA and YSYEKL. This CDR3 region has 17 residues. The V and J ends lost 4 bases and 4 bases respectively, with 23 bases between them. The CDR3 DNA sequence: TGCGCCAGCAGCCCTGAAGGAGAGGGAATGTGGGATTACGAGCAGTACTTC. Residues: CASSPEGEGMWDYEQYF.

The chain employs TRBV6-5 and TRBJ2-1; D is perhaps TRBD1 (7 bases). Germline V gives CDR1 MNHEY, CDR2 SVGAGI. This CDR3 comprises 13 residues. V was trimmed by 5 bases and J by 9 bases, leaving 14 bases between them. The CDR3 region is CASSPGQGGEQFF. The CDR3 bases are TGTGCCAGCAGTCCGGGGCAGGGGGGTGAGCAGTTCTTC.

The table lists this clone with a count of one. The chain employs TRBV5-5 and TRBJ1-2; D possibly corresponds to TRBD1 (6 bases). Trimming removed 4 bases at V and 8 bases at J, with 21 bases between. The CDR3 spans 15 residues. Germline V gene sequence: CDR1 SGHKS, CDR2 YYEKEE (reference sequence). DNA of the CDR3: TGTGCCAGCAGCCCCCGACAGGTCGAATGGAAGGGCTACACCTTC. This encodes CASSPRQVEWKGYTF.

The chain couples TRBV19 to TRBJ1-1, with 10 positions matching TRBD1. The CDR3 contains 14 residues. Germline V gene sequence: CDR1 LNHDA, CDR2 SQIVND (reference sequence). Trimming removed 5 bases from V and 5 bases from J; junction bases left unmatched: 5. In DNA, the CDR3 is TGTGCCAGTAGTCCCTCGGGACAGGGGACTGAAGCTTTCTTT. Protein product: CASSPSGQGTEAFF.

This clone was seen more than once but under ten times. The rearrangement joins TRBV27 to TRBJ1-5, with TRBD1 identical over 7 bases. Trimming took 6 bases from V and 4 from J; bases not matched to a gene: 6. CDR1 is MNHEY and CDR2 is SMNVEV in the germline V gene (reference sequence). The CDR3 totals 14 residues. The CDR3 nucleotides read TGTGCCAGCAGACCGGGACAGCTTAATCAGCCCCAGCATTTT. Protein: CASRPGQLNQPQHF.

This clone was detected once. This chain links TRBV4-1 with TRBJ2-7, with 7 bases that match TRBD1. V was pared by 0 bases and J by 3 bases, with 5 bases of the junction left unmatched. This CDR3 contains 15 residues. Germline-derived CDR1 and CDR2 are MGHRA and YSYEKL. This CDR3 reads CASSQEVGGFYEQYF. The CDR3 region has the DNA TGCGCCAGCAGCCAAGAGGTAGGGGGCTTCTACGAGCAGTACTTC.

V is TRBV11-2 and J is TRBJ2-7; D may be TRBD1 (5 bases). Germline V gene lookup returns CDR1 SGHAT and CDR2 FQNNGV. The V and J ends lost 0 bases and 2 bases respectively, with 8 bases between them. The CDR3 has 14 residues. CDR3 DNA sequence: TGTGCCAGCAGCTTAGAGGGGCCGGCCTACGAGCAGTACTTC. Its protein is CASSLEGPAYEQYF.

The chain employs TRBV7-9 and TRBJ2-7; TRBD1 might be the D (5 bases). Germline-derived CDR1 and CDR2 are SEHNR and FQNEAQ (reference sequence). The CDR3 has 15 residues. V gave up 5 bases and J gave up 1 base, with 15 bases separating them. The CDR3 DNA follows: TGTGCCAGCAGCGGAATACAGGATATGTCCTACGAGCAGTACTTC. Amino acid sequence: CASSGIQDMSYEQYF.

The V call is TRBV7-9, the J call TRBJ2-1; a possible D gene is TRBD2 (5 bases). Germline V gene sequence: CDR1 SEHNR, CDR2 FQNEAQ (reference sequence). V lost 5 bases, J lost 0 bases, and 14 bases lay in between. CDR3 length: 16 amino acids. CDR3 sequence (DNA): TGTGCCAGCAGCCTGGACCCTCGGGGCTCCTACAATGAGCAGTTCTTC. Amino acids: CASSLDPRGSYNEQFF.

The rearrangement joins TRBV29-1 to TRBJ1-2; no clear D. Per the germline V gene, CDR1 is SQVTM and CDR2 is ANQGSEA. The CDR3 spans 13 residues. The V end was cut by 7 bases, the J end by 3 bases, with 15 bases between. The CDR3 region is CSALNVGDYGYTF. The CDR3 DNA reads TGCAGCGCCCTGAACGTTGGGGACTATGGCTACACCTTC.

The chain employs TRBV4-2 and TRBJ2-6, with D unclear. Trimming removed 1 base from V and 2 bases from J, with 9 bases in between. The germline V gene has CDR1 LGHNA and CDR2 YNFKEQ. This CDR3 contains 16 residues. CDR3 protein: CASSQGPDTGANVLTF. The CDR3 DNA reads TGTGCCAGCAGCCAAGGCCCAGACACTGGGGCCAACGTCCTGACTTTC.

The chain combines TRBV30 with TRBJ2-5; 9 positions match TRBD1. This CDR3 is 13 amino acids long. The germline CDR1 and CDR2 sequences are GTSNPN and SVGIG (reference sequence). The J segment lost 2 bases and the V segment lost 5 bases, leaving 3 bases of the junction unmatched. CDR3 sequence reads: CAWGTGNQETQYF. CDR3 sequence (DNA): TGTGCCTGGGGGACAGGGAATCAAGAGACCCAGTACTTC. The complete variable domain, with remaining parts taken from reference TRBV30 and TRBJ2-5, reads SQTIHQWPATLVQPVGSPLSLECTVEGTSNPNLYWYRQAAGRGLQLLFYSVGIGQISSEVPQNLSASRPQDRQFILSSKKLLLSDSGFYLCAWGTGNQETQYFGPGTRLLVL.

J is TRBJ1-1 and V is TRBV19; D remains unclear. Looked up from germline, CDR1 is LNHDA and CDR2 is SQIVND (reference sequence). CDR3 length equals 14 residues. The germline V and J ends were trimmed by 7 bases and 11 bases, with 23 bases remaining between them. DNA for the CDR3: TGTGCCAGTATTGGGCCCCGCACCTTTTATGCGGCTTTCTTT. It specifies CASIGPRTFYAAFF.

This clone is a singleton in its sample. Other DNA sequences in the same sample also yield this CDR3. V and J are TRBV27 and TRBJ1-1, with 12 bases fitting TRBD1. Germline V gives CDR1 MNHEY, CDR2 SMNVEV (reference sequence). The V segment lost 2 bases and the J segment 2 bases; nucleotides outside the gene matches: 0. The CDR3 covers 15 residues. The CDR3 DNA sequence: TGTGCCAGCAGTTTAGGGACAGGGGGCAACACTGAAGCTTTCTTT. This codes for CASSLGTGGNTEAFF.

The rearrangement links TRBV2 to TRBJ1-2, with a tentative D call TRBD1 (5 bases). V shed 10 bases and J shed 7 bases, with 13 bases lying between them. The CDR3 is made up of 11 amino acids. Germline lookup yields CDR1 SNHLY and CDR2 FYNNEI. CDR3 sequence (DNA): TGTGCCATCAGAAGAACAGGTGGCTACACCTTC. Translating gives CAIRRTGGYTF.

The chain couples TRBV5-1 to TRBJ1-2; TRBD1 is a possible D gene (5 bases). Germline CDR1 reads SGHRS; CDR2 reads YFSETQ. The V and J ends lost 6 bases and 4 bases respectively, with 22 bases between them. This CDR3 contains 16 residues. This chain's CDR3 is CASKMSGDPDFYGYTF. The DNA of the CDR3 is TGCGCCAGCAAAATGTCTGGGGACCCCGATTTCTATGGCTACACCTTC.

V gene TRBV7-3 combines with J gene TRBJ2-2, with D hard to call. This CDR3 is built from 13 residues. Trimming took off 2 bases at V and 6 bases at J, with 7 bases between the two ends. Germline V gene data show CDR1 as SGHTA and CDR2 as FQGTGA. In DNA, the CDR3 is TGTGCCAGCAGCTTAGGCGGTGCCGGGGAGCTGTTTTTT. Amino acid sequence: CASSLGGAGELFF.

V and J are TRBV27 and TRBJ2-5; D remains ambiguous. V was cut by 4 bases and J by 5 bases, with 11 bases left in between. CDR1 MNHEY and CDR2 SMNVEV come from the germline V gene (reference sequence). The CDR3 is made up of 13 amino acids. The CDR3 DNA reads as TGTGCCAGCAGTTCTCGACTGGCGGAGACCCAGTACTTC. Protein product: CASSSRLAETQYF.

The gene calls are TRBV6-5 and TRBJ2-2; no firm D call. Germline V gene data show CDR1 as MNHEY and CDR2 as SVGAGI. V was pared by 2 bases and J by 1 base, with 8 bases between. CDR3 length: 15 residues. CDR3 amino acids: CASSYDLENTGELFF. DNA of the CDR3: TGTGCCAGCAGTTACGATTTGGAGAACACCGGGGAGCTGTTTTTT.

The V gene is TRBV29-1, the J gene TRBJ1-3; D remains ambiguous. The CDR3 extends over 12 amino acids. The V end was cut by 6 bases, the J end by 2 bases, with 8 bases between. CDR1 and CDR2 (germline): SQVTM, ANQGSEA. In DNA, the CDR3 is TGCAGCGTACGTCTCACTGGAAACACCATATATTTT. Its protein is CSVRLTGNTIYF.

The chain is built from TRBV5-6 and TRBJ2-7; the match to TRBD2 covers 8 bases. CDR3 size: 13 residues. CDR1 is SGHDT, CDR2 YYEEEE, per germline. The V and J ends lost 3 bases and 3 bases, in that order; junction bases with no gene match: 2. The CDR3 region is CASSSGTSYEQYF. The CDR3 coding sequence is TGTGCCAGCAGCTCCGGGACTAGCTACGAGCAGTACTTC.

The chain combines TRBV28 with TRBJ2-1, with no clear D. Germline V lookup: CDR1 MDHEN, CDR2 SYDVKM. This CDR3 region has 13 residues. Trimming cost V 5 bases and J 2 bases, with 7 bases left between them. CDR3 bases: TGTGCCAGCAGTCTAGACACCTACAATGAGCAGTTCTTC. Its translation is CASSLDTYNEQFF.